The sample holds many counts of the clone carrying this TCR beta chain. Its antigen is unidentified. These data originate in a study of regulatory T cells in long-lasting Graves disease. Study-wide findings and caveats: For persistent Graves' patients, TCR diversity was lower than for newly diagnosed ones. There were preferences for TRBV28, TRBJ1-2 and TRBJ2-5 in persistent disease.

HTBI primers from iRepertoire and Arm-PCR of CDR3 regions yielded the TCR beta libraries. TCRdb reprocessed the multiplex PCR reads via MiXCR and lists one record per CDR3 protein. This repertoire shows 400,000 to 550,000 distinct CDR3 sequences, about 15% found once; its top ten account for approximately 15%. The germline gives CDR1 SGHNT, CDR2 YYREEE (reference sequence). The CDR3 extends over 16 amino acids. Trimming took off 0 bases at V and 4 bases at J, with 17 bases between the two ends. Time point in this sample: newly diagnosed GD, antithyroid drugs for less than 3 months. The authors made the TCR library using RNA they extracted from PBMCs. Criteria from the American Thyroid Association guidelines were applied to diagnose Graves' disease. A further study also used this sample, focusing on T cells in Graves' hyperthyroidism and ophthalmopathy. That study adds: Among thyroid clonotypes expanded above 0.001, most also appeared in blood.

This specimen consisted of peripheral blood mononuclear cells (PBMCs), obtained at new diagnosis, from a patient treated with antithyroid drugs. The gene calls are TRBV5-4 and TRBJ2-7, with a weak D call TRBD2 (6 bases). This clonotype was obtained from a woman in her 30s with Graves disease. The CDR3 DNA reads as TGTGCCAGCAGCTTGGGCGGGACTCGGAGCCTGTACGAGCAGTACTTC. It codes for CASSLGGTRSLYEQYF.